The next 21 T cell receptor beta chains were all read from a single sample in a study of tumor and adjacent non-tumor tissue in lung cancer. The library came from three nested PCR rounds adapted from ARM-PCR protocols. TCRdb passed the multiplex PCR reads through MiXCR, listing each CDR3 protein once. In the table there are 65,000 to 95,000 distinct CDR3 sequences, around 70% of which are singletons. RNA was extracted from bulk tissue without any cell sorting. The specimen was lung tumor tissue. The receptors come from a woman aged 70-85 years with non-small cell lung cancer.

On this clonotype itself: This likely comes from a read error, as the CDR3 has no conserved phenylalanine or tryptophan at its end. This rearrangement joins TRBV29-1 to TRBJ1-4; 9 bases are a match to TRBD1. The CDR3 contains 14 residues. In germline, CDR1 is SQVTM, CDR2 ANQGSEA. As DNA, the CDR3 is TGCAGCGTCGGACAGGGGAGGACTAAAGAAAAACTGTTTCTT. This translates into CSVGQGRTKEKLFL.

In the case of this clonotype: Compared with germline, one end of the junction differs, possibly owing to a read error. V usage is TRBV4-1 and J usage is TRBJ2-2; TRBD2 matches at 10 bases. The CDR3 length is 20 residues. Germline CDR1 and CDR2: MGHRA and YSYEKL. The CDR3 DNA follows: TGCGCCAGCAGCCAAGGGGGCAGCGGGAGGGGTGTAGGGAACACAGGGGAGCTGTTTTTT. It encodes CASSQGGSGRGVGNTGELFF.

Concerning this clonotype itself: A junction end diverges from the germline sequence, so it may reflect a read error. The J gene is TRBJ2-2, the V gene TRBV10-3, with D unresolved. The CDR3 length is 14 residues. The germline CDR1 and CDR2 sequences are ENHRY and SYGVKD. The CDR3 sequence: CTISEVRNTGELFF. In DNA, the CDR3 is TGTACCATCAGTGAAGTAAGGAACACCGGCGAGCTGTTTTTT.

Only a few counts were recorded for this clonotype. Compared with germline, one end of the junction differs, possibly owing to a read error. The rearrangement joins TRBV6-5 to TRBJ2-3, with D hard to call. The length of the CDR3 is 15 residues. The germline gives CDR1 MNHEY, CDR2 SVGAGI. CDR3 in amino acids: CAISYSFMNTDTRYF. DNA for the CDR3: TGCGCCATCAGTTACTCGTTTATGAACACAGATACGCGGTATTTT.

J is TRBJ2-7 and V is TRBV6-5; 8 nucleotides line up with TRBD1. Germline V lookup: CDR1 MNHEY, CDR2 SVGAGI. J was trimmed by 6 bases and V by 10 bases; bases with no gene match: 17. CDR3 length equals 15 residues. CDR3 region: CATSYSTQGAGEQYF. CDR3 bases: TGTGCCACCAGCTACTCGACCCAGGGGGCTGGCGAGCAGTACTTC.

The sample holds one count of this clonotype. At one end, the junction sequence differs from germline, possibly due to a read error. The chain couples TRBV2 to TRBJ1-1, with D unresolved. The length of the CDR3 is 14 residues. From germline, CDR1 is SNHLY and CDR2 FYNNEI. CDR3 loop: CTSSPMDGGTEAFF. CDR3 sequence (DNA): TGTACCAGCAGTCCAATGGACGGAGGAACTGAAGCTTTCTTT.

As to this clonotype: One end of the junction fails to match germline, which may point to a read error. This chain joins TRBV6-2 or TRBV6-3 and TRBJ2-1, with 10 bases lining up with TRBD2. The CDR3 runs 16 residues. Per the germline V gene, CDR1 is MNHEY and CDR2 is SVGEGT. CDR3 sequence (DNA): TGTGCTAGCAGTTCCACCCATACTAGCGGGACGAATGAGCAGTTCTTC. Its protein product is CASSSTHTSGTNEQFF.

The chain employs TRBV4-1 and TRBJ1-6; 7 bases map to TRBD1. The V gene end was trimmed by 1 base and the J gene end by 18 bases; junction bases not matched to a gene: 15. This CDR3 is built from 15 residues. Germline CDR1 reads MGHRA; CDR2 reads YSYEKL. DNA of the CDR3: TGCGCCAGCAGCCAAGCCCGGGACAGAATGTCACTCCCCCACTTT. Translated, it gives CASSQARDRMSLPHF.

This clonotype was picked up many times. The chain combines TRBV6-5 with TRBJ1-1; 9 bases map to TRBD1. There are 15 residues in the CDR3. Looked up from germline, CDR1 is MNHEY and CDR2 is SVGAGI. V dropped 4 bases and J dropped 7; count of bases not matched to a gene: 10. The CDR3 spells CASSSQGAIRIEAFF. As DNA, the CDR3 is TGTGCCAGCAGTTCACAGGGGGCTATTAGGATTGAAGCTTTCTTT.

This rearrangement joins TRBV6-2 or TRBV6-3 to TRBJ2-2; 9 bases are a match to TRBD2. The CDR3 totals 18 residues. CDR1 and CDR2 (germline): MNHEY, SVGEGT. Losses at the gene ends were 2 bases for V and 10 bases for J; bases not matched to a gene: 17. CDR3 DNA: TGTGCCAGCAGTTACCCCAATCCGGGACTAGCAAACATCGTGGAGCTGTTTTTT. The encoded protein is CASSYPNPGLANIVELFF.

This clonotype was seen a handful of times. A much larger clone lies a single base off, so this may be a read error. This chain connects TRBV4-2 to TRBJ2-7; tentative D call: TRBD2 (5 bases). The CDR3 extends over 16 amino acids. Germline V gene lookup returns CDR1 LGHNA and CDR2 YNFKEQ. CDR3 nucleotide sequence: TGTGCCAGCAGCCAAGGAGTTTCAAGCGGTACCTACGATCAGTACTTC. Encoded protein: CASSQGVSSGTYDQYF.

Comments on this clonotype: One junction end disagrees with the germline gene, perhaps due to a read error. The CDR3 nucleotides are TGTGTCAGCAGTCCACGGGACAGCCCCAACACTGAAGCTTTCTTT. This sequence encodes CVSSPRDSPNTEAFF. V usage is TRBV6-1 and J usage is TRBJ1-1, with 7 bases identical to TRBD1. Germline CDR1 MNHNS, CDR2 SASEGT. The CDR3 covers 15 residues.

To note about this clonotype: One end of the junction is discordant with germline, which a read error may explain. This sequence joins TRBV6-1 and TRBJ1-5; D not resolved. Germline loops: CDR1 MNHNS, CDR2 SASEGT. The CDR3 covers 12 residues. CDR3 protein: CVSSAAHRPQHF. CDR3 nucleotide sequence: TGTGTCAGCAGTGCGGCTCACAGGCCCCAGCATTTT.

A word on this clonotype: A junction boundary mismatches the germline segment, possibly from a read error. CDR3 nucleotides: TGTGCCAGCAGTTTAGTCCTGGCGAACCAAGAGACCAAGTACTTC. Amino acid sequence: CASSLVLANQETKYF. The J gene is TRBJ2-5, the V gene TRBV28; D is unresolved. This CDR3 contains 15 residues. Germline V gene lookup returns CDR1 MDHEN and CDR2 SYDVKM.

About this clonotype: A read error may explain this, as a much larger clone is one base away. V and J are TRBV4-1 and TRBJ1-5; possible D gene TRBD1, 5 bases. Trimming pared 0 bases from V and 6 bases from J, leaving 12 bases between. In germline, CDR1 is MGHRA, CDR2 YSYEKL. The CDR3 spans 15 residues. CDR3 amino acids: CASSQDRDRGQPQHF. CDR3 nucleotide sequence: TGCGCCAGCAGCCAAGACAGGGATCGGGGTCAGCCCCAGCATTTT.

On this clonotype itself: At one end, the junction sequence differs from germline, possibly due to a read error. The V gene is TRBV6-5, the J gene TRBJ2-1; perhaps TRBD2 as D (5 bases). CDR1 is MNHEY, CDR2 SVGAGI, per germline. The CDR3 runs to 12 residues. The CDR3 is CASIYSGNEQFF. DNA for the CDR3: TGTGCCAGCATTTACTCGGGGAATGAGCAGTTCTTC.

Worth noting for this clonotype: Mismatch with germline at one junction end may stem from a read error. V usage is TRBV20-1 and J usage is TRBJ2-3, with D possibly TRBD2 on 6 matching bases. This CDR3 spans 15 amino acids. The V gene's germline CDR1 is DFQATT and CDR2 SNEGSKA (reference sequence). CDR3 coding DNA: TGCAGTCCTAGCAGCAGGGCGGGACCCACAGATACGCAATATTTT. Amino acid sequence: CSPSSRAGPTDTQYF.

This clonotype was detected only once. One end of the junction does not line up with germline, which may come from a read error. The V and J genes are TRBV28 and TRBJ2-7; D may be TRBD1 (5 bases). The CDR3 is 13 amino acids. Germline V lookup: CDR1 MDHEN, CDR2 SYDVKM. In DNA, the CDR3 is TGTGCCACCAGTTTGGACAATGCCTACGAGCAGTACTTC. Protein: CATSLDNAYEQYF.

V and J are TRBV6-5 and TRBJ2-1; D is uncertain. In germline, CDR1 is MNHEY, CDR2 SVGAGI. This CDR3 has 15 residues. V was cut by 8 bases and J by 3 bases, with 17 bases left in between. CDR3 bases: TGTGCCAGCCGTCGACGGCTAAGCGACTACAATGAGCAGTTCTTC. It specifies CASRRRLSDYNEQFF.

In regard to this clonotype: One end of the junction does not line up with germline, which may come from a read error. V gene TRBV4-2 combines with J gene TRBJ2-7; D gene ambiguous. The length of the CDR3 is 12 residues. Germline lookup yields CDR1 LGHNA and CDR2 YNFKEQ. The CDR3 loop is CANSQDAYEQHF. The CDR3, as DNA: TGTGCCAACAGCCAAGATGCCTACGAGCAGCACTTC.

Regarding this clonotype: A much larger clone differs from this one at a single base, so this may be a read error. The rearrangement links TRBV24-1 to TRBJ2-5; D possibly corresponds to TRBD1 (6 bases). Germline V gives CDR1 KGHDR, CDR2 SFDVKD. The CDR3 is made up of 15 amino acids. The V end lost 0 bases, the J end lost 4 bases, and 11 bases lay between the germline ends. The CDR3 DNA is TGTGCCACCAGTGATTTGACAGGGAACCGAGAGACCCAGTACTTC. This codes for CATSDLTGNRETQYF.